This T cell receptor (beta chain) was observed in a study of blood T cell repertoires in COVID-19 (dated by TCRdb to about 2020). Notes on the research overall: Collaborator samples came from the United States, Italy and Spain and covered acute and convalescent phases of COVID-19. The prospective study material was composed of cDNA or gDNA derived from T cells, B-cell-depleted T cells, or PBMCs. Subjects who had been exposed to COVID-19, were actively infected with it, or had recovered from it provided the deeply sampled blood TCRbeta repertoires that made up the dataset. The repertoires were made available in a free public database intended to serve as a resource for research on the immune response to SARS-CoV-2. Samples came from the ongoing ImmuneRACE study (first 160 participants) plus 1,254 subjects from 6 global collaborators. A de-identified subject ID, COVID-19 status, age in years and sex were almost always included in the sample metadata. HLA class I and class II types, where available, came from metadata supplied by the sample provider rather than from assay-based typing.

Each collaborating institution followed its own protocols to collect whole blood in K2EDTA tubes. For TCRbeta analysis, collaborators shipped samples as frozen whole blood, isolated PBMCs, or DNA extracted from either of those sample types. The immunoSEQ Assay, a bias-controlled multiplex PCR, was used to amplify TCRbeta CDR3 regions from genomic DNA. For the original study's pipeline: Within the assay, amplification of reference gene primers was used to estimate how many nucleated cells each sample contained. Sequence reads were collapsed and filtered to measure the absolute abundance of every unique TCRbeta CDR3 rearrangement. For each sample, productive Simpson clonality was calculated as the square root of Simpson's diversity index across productive rearrangements. This is the immuneACCESS table as TCRdb keeps it, with only in-frame sequences that have V and J called. A part of the clones is gone; compared with another copy, unresolved V genes explain less than half, and the rest is unexplained. The DNA was the basis for D and trimming; V, J and clone size are from that table. This sample is represented by tens of thousands of clones; around 85% of them were singletons. About 5.2% of the sample belongs to the ten largest clones.

As to this clone: There is no known antigen for this receptor. Qualities for individual bases were not recorded, and no much larger clone is one base off.

Study-wide conclusions, independent of this receptor: The quantity of clinical and demographic metadata differed by source and by participant and was supplied without curation.

The CDR3 measures 13 amino acids from cysteine to phenylalanine. Only CDR3 DNA is held: 39 bases, read in frame from base 1. V is reduced by 6 bases and J by 3 bases, leaving a spacing of 10 bases between them. Looking up the germline V gene yields CDR1 KGHDR and CDR2 SFDVKD. The sequence links TRBV24-1 to TRBJ1-2, with TRBD1 perhaps the D gene, on 5 matching bases. Sequencing used peripheral blood. The receptor was derived from a man aged 55-75 years with acute or convalescent COVID-19. The encoded CDR3 is CATSTTDYYGYTF. The nucleotide sequence is TGTGCCACCAGTACGACAGATTACTATGGCTACACCTTC.